The 14 T cell receptor beta chains in this list originate from one sample, sequenced in a study of quantifying T cell responses using KT2 cells. Study summary: RNA was reverse transcribed with TCR alpha and beta constant-region primers.

Each cDNA got a UMI-containing oligo ligated at its 3' end. First-round PCR used about 4 cycles and beta primers RC1.1 and RC1.2 covering TRBC1 and TRBC2. One entry per CDR3 protein, called by TCRdb with MiXCR from the UMI-ligation and nested PCR reads. The sample records 60,000 or so distinct CDR3 sequences, approximately 13% being singletons. The sample taken for sequencing was PBMCs spiked with cells of the T cell clone KT2. The receptors were gathered from a human donor.

This chain joins TRBV6-6 and TRBJ1-5, with 8 bases aligning to TRBD1. Trimming at V came to 4 bases and at J to 5 bases, leaving 4 bases not matched to a gene. The CDR3 runs 14 residues. CDR1 is MNHNY and CDR2 is SVGAGI in the germline V gene (reference sequence). The CDR3 DNA sequence: TGTGCCAGCAGTTTCGGACAGGGAGATCAGCCCCAGCATTTT. It encodes CASSFGQGDQPQHF.

This rearrangement joins TRBV2 to TRBJ2-5, with D perhaps assigned TRBD1 or TRBD2 (5 bases each). The CDR3 is made up of 13 amino acids. With 6 bases removed from V and 2 bases from J, the gap between germline ends came to 10 bases. Germline V CDR1 and CDR2: SNHLY, FYNNEI. This CDR3 reads CASRVGVQETQYF. For the CDR3, the DNA is TGTGCCAGCAGAGTGGGGGTTCAAGAGACCCAGTACTTC.

The table lists this clonotype with a few counts. This chain uses TRBV20-1 with TRBJ1-1, with D uncertain. The germline gives CDR1 DFQATT, CDR2 SNEGSKA (reference sequence). Trimming cost V 8 bases and J 8 bases, with 15 bases left between them. The length of the CDR3 is 11 residues. This chain's CDR3 is CSTQPPLEAFF. Written as DNA, the CDR3 is TGCAGTACACAGCCCCCTCTCGAAGCTTTCTTT.

The V and J genes are TRBV3-1 and TRBJ2-3; 10 nucleotides match TRBD2. The CDR3 extends over 20 amino acids. With V trimmed by 0 bases and J by 2 bases, 14 bases remained unmatched. Germline loops: CDR1 LGHDT, CDR2 YNNKEL (reference sequence). CDR3 bases: TGTGCCAGCAGCCAAGATATGGCTAGCGGGAGCGGTGGGCCCACAGATACGCAGTATTTT. Its protein product is CASSQDMASGSGGPTDTQYF.

This chain uses TRBV11-2 with TRBJ1-6; tentatively, D is TRBD1 (5 bases). This CDR3 region has 18 residues. From germline, CDR1 is SGHAT and CDR2 FQNNGV. V was pared by 0 bases and J by 6 bases, with 18 bases between. This CDR3 reads CASSLDHPPGRINSPLHF. In nucleotides, the CDR3 is TGTGCCAGCAGCTTAGATCACCCTCCGGGGCGGATTAATTCACCCCTCCACTTT.

The CDR3 sequence is CASSLTPAGGALGYEQYF. Here the CDR3 DNA reads TGTGCCAGCAGCTTAACCCCCGCGGGTGGTGCTCTAGGGTACGAGCAGTACTTC. The chain links TRBV7-3 to TRBJ2-7; tentatively, D is TRBD2 (5 bases). V was trimmed by 0 bases and J by 4 bases, leaving 22 bases between them. Germline V gene lookup returns CDR1 SGHTA and CDR2 FQGTGA. CDR3 length: 18 residues. Looking up the rest from reference TRBV7-3 and TRBJ2-7 gives the full variable domain: GAGVSQTPSNKVTEKGKYVELRCDPISGHTALYWYRQSLGQGPEFLIYFQGTGAADDSGLPNDRFFAVRPEGSVSTLKIQRTERGDSAVYLCASSLTPAGGALGYEQYFGPGTRLTVT.

This clonotype came up a few times. The gene calls are TRBV11-2 and TRBJ2-1; D gene uncertain. Germline V lookup: CDR1 SGHAT, CDR2 FQNNGV. The CDR3 has 17 amino acids. V was cut by 4 bases and J by 0 bases, with 16 bases left in between. The CDR3 spells CASSSGLGYGSYNEQFF. As DNA, the CDR3 is TGTGCCAGCAGCTCCGGGCTCGGTTACGGCTCCTACAATGAGCAGTTCTTC.

In its sample, this clonotype was seen a few times. The chain employs TRBV12-3 or TRBV12-4 and TRBJ2-3; 8 bases are a match to TRBD1. J gave up 5 bases and V 4 bases, and 11 bases lay outside the gene matches. CDR3 length equals 16 residues. The CDR3 DNA reads as TGTGCCAGCAGTTCCTCGGACAGGGTAGTTGGAGATACGCAGTATTTT. Residues: CASSSSDRVVGDTQYF.

A few counts support this clonotype. The chain combines TRBV30 with TRBJ2-1, with a tentative D call TRBD2 (6 bases). The germline CDR1 and CDR2 sequences are GTSNPN and SVGIG (reference sequence). Trimming shortened V by 3 bases and J by 1 base, and 19 bases separated the two germline ends. The CDR3 runs to 17 residues. CDR3 sequence (DNA): TGTGCCTGGAGCCTGATCACCGGGGGAGGTTCCTACAATGAGCAGTTCTTC. Its protein product is CAWSLITGGGSYNEQFF.

The J gene is TRBJ2-3, the V gene TRBV7-2; 10 nucleotides agree with TRBD2. The V segment lost 0 bases and the J segment 4 bases; nucleotides outside the gene matches: 1. The germline gives CDR1 SGHTA, CDR2 FQGNSA. This CDR3 has 15 amino acids. The CDR3 here is CASSLASGRSDTQYF. The CDR3 DNA sequence: TGTGCCAGCAGCTTAGCTAGCGGGAGGTCAGATACGCAGTATTTT. Drawing the rest from reference TRBV7-2 and TRBJ2-3, the complete variable domain is GAGVSQSPSNKVTEKGKDVELRCDPISGHTALYWYRQSLGQGLEFLIYFQGNSAPDKSGLPSDRFSAERTGGSVSTLTIQRTQQEDSAVYLCASSLASGRSDTQYFGPGTRLTVL.

The table lists this clonotype with many counts. The chain links TRBV6-4 to TRBJ2-3; D is possibly TRBD1 (6 bases). V was pared by 2 bases and J by 2 bases, with 14 bases between. Looked up from germline, CDR1 is MRHNA and CDR2 is SNTAGT. This CDR3 has 16 amino acids. The DNA of the CDR3 is TGTGCCAGCAGTGACACCTCAGGGGTAGCCACAGATACGCAGTATTTT. Its protein is CASSDTSGVATDTQYF.

This clonotype showed up many times. V usage is TRBV11-2 and J usage is TRBJ2-7; 9 nucleotides agree with TRBD2. V gave up 1 base and J gave up 7 bases; unmatched junction bases: 8. This CDR3 has 15 residues. Germline CDR1 is SGHAT and CDR2 is FQNNGV. The CDR3 is CASSLVSQREAEQYF. The DNA of the CDR3 is TGTGCCAGCAGCTTAGTATCCCAGCGGGAGGCGGAGCAGTACTTC. The full variable domain, in which reference TRBV11-2 and TRBJ2-7 provide the parts outside the CDR3, is EAGVAQSPRYKIIEKRQSVAFWCNPISGHATLYWYQQILGQGPKLLIQFQNNGVVDDSQLPKDRFSAERLKGVDSTLKIQPAKLEDSAVYLCASSLVSQREAEQYFGPGTRLTVT.

This clonotype was seen only a few times. The chain is built from TRBV20-1 and TRBJ1-2; D not resolved. The CDR3 extends over 11 amino acids. The V gene lost 1 base and the J gene lost 10 bases, with 10 bases spanning the gap. Looked up from germline, CDR1 is DFQATT and CDR2 is SNEGSKA (reference sequence). The CDR3 nucleotides read TGCAGTGCTAGAGCACTACCTCTCTACACCTTC. This encodes CSARALPLYTF.

This clonotype was found a few times. CDR3: CASRRGQGELDTQYF. In nucleotides, the CDR3 is TGTGCCAGCAGACGGGGACAGGGTGAATTAGATACGCAGTATTTT. The chain combines TRBV9 with TRBJ2-3; 9 positions match TRBD1. This CDR3 spans 15 amino acids. Per germline, CDR1 SGDLS and CDR2 YYNGEE. The J segment lost 5 bases and the V segment lost 5 bases, leaving 9 bases of the junction unmatched.